This paragraph covers one T cell receptor (beta chain) sequence. The antigen is not known. The entry originates in a study of OX40 agonist ivuxolimab in advanced cancers. Across the study: A partial response was reached by three patients: one with hepatocellular carcinoma and two with cutaneous melanoma. Study-level findings and limits: Doses of 0.1 to 3.0 mg/kg were accompanied by clonal expansion of CD4+ and CD8+ blood T cells by week 6. Expanded peripheral T-cell antigen specificity went undetermined.

Measured with immunoSEQ multiplex PCR; TCRdb has only the in-frame clones, and not every one. The repertoire holds 90,000 to 150,000 clones, with approximately 90% as singletons. CDR1 is MDHEN and CDR2 is SYDVKM in the germline V gene. The CDR3 is made up of 15 amino acids. Germline trimming cut 5 bases from V and 2 bases from J; bases unmatched to any gene: 7. This sample comprised CD4+ or CD8+ T cells sorted from blood, obtained in a trial of the OX40 agonist ivuxolimab. This TCR was recovered from an adult with an advanced solid tumor such as melanoma, head and neck, liver or kidney cancer. The chain couples TRBV28 to TRBJ2-3; 7 bases map to TRBD2. The CDR3 DNA reads TGTGCCAGCAGTCTTCTACGGGGGGACACAGATACGCAGTATTTT. Its protein product is CASSLLRGDTDTQYF.